The 3 T cell receptor beta chains given below trace back to one sample, sequenced in a study of blood T cell repertoires in COVID-19. Some clones are missing from TCRdb's copy, which holds only in-frame ones; the method was immunoSEQ multiplex PCR. This sample has about 300,000 clones; about 90% occur once, and the top ten carry approximately 5%. The sample was PBMCs or T cells enriched from blood (not recorded which). The receptors stem from a young woman who had recovered from COVID-19.

The chain combines TRBV2 with TRBJ1-2; TRBD1 might be the D (5 bases). CDR1 and CDR2 from the germline V gene are SNHLY and FYNNEI. The CDR3 is 14 residues long. The V and J ends lost 4 bases and 4 bases respectively, with 13 bases between them. In nucleotides, the CDR3 is TGTGCCAGCAGTGGGACACCTATAATCTATGGCTACACCTTC. This codes for CASSGTPIIYGYTF.

The chain carries TRBV7-8 and TRBJ2-5, with 8 bases lining up with TRBD2. Germline CDR1 reads SGHVS; CDR2 reads FQNEAQ. CDR3 length equals 15 residues. Trimming removed 4 bases from V and 3 bases from J; junction bases left unmatched: 7. The CDR3, as DNA: TGTGCCAGCAGCTCCACGAGCGGGGGTAAAGAGACCCAGTACTTC. It translates to CASSSTSGGKETQYF.

Only a few counts were recorded for this clone. The chain recombines TRBV21-1 with TRBJ1-6; TRBD1 was called by the table and not checked on the DNA. TRBV21-1 is annotated as a pseudogene. The CDR3 totals 18 residues. CDR3 in amino acids: CASSKGVGWDTSNSPLHF. The CDR3 DNA reads as TGTGCCAGCAGCAAAGGGGTCGGCTGGGACACATCTAATTCACCCCTCCACTTT.